Below are 29 T cell receptor beta chains sequenced from a single sample in a study of beta chain features in type 1 diabetes listed by TCRdb under 2018. The library was made by the immunoSEQ multiplex PCR assay. All of the isolated RNA was reverse transcribed with the High Capacity cDNA Reverse Transcription Kit, so expressed TCRB transcripts were sequenced. As stored in TCRdb, this immuneACCESS dataset retains in-frame rearrangements with V and J assigned. A fraction of the clones does not appear; measured against another copy, unresolved V genes explain less than half of the discrepancy, and the remainder lacks a known reason. Present in this sample are more than 550,000 clones, around an eighth of which were seen just once. Approximately 0.039% of the sample is taken by the ten largest. Summary of the overall study and its limitations: Type 1 diabetes patients showed a moderate but significant shortening of TCRB CDR3 length in all four CD4+ subsets.

Antigens for these TCRs are unknown. Sequencing used naive CD4+ T cells from blood. The sample's cell subset or site, from its label and the paper: true naive CD4+ T cells. The source of these receptors is a man aged 18 to 29 with type 1 diabetes.

This clone was counted between two and nine times. The chain is built from TRBV19 and TRBJ1-5; 9 bases match TRBD1. This CDR3 comprises 17 residues. The germline V gene has CDR1 LNHDA and CDR2 SQIVND (reference sequence). V was clipped by 7 bases and J by 3 bases; unmatched bases: 13. This chain's CDR3 is CASTMRGGQGNNQPQHF. In DNA form, the CDR3 reads TGTGCCAGTACCATGAGGGGTGGACAGGGGAACAATCAGCCCCAGCATTTT.

This clone was observed a handful of times. The V gene is TRBV18, the J gene TRBJ1-2; 10 nucleotides align to TRBD1. Trimming at V came to 2 bases and at J to 8 bases, leaving 2 bases not matched to a gene. The CDR3 consists of 13 residues. Germline CDR1 KGHSH, CDR2 LQKENI. The CDR3 spells CASSPDRGHGYTF. CDR3 bases: TGTGCCAGCTCACCAGACAGGGGGCACGGCTACACCTTC.

The chain links TRBV11-2 to TRBJ2-7, with D uncertain. CDR3 length equals 11 residues. CDR1 is SGHAT, CDR2 FQNNGV, per germline. V lost 5 bases and J 3 bases, leaving 5 bases between the germline ends. The CDR3 nucleotides read TGTGCCAGCAGCCCTCGCTACGAGCAGTACTTC. Translation gives CASSPRYEQYF.

A word on this clone: The same CDR3 also results from other DNA sequences found in this sample. The chain is built from TRBV5-1 and TRBJ1-2; the D is unclear. CDR1 is SGHRS, CDR2 YFSETQ, per germline. Trimming took off 4 bases at V and 2 bases at J, with 6 bases between the two ends. The CDR3 is 12 amino acids. CDR3 residues: CASSLTNYGYTF. CDR3 bases: TGCGCCAGCAGCCTTACGAACTATGGCTACACCTTC.

The J gene is TRBJ2-5, the V gene TRBV30, with 8 bases that match TRBD2. The ends lost 3 bases at V and 9 bases at J; junction bases unmatched: 12. Germline values: CDR1 GTSNPN, CDR2 SVGIG (reference sequence). There are 14 residues in the CDR3. The CDR3 nucleotides are TGTGCCTGGAGAACGGGACTAAGCGGGGGAGCCCAGTACTTC. This gives the protein CAWRTGLSGGAQYF.

The rearrangement joins TRBV7-9 to TRBJ2-3; no clear D. Trimming cost V 1 base and J 4 bases, with 9 bases left between them. This CDR3 comprises 14 residues. Germline CDR1 SEHNR, CDR2 FQNEAQ (reference sequence). The CDR3 sequence: CASSLEFRSDTQYF. Here the CDR3 DNA reads TGTGCCAGCAGCTTAGAGTTTAGATCAGATACGCAGTATTTT.

This chain connects TRBV7-2 to TRBJ2-3, with TRBD2 identical over 13 bases. The trim removed 4 bases at V and 5 bases at J, leaving 12 bases unmatched. The CDR3 covers 18 residues. Germline V gene lookup returns CDR1 SGHTA and CDR2 FQGNSA. CDR3: CASSSAVLAGGPGDTQYF. Here the CDR3 DNA reads TGTGCCAGCAGCTCGGCAGTACTAGCGGGGGGGCCCGGAGATACGCAGTATTTT.

This clone was picked up one time. Other DNA sequences of this sample code for an identical CDR3. The J gene is TRBJ1-2, the V gene TRBV28; 8 bases are a match to TRBD1. This CDR3 comprises 14 residues. V was clipped by 5 bases and J by 2 bases; unmatched bases: 4. The V gene's germline CDR1 is MDHEN and CDR2 SYDVKM. CDR3 sequence reads: CASSPGQANYGYTF. The CDR3 DNA sequence: TGTGCCAGCAGTCCGGGACAGGCGAACTATGGCTACACCTTC.

This clone appeared a few times. The chain recombines TRBV11-2 with TRBJ2-3, with TRBD1 identical over 10 bases. This CDR3 comprises 15 residues. J was trimmed by 4 bases and V by 5 bases; bases with no gene match: 6. Germline V gives CDR1 SGHAT, CDR2 FQNNGV. This CDR3 reads CASSPGTGAADTQYF. In nucleotides, the CDR3 is TGTGCCAGCAGCCCAGGGACAGGGGCGGCAGATACGCAGTATTTT. Complete variable domain (other parts from reference TRBV11-2 and TRBJ2-3): EAGVAQSPRYKIIEKRQSVAFWCNPISGHATLYWYQQILGQGPKLLIQFQNNGVVDDSQLPKDRFSAERLKGVDSTLKIQPAKLEDSAVYLCASSPGTGAADTQYFGPGTRLTVL.

This clone was recorded only once. The chain employs TRBV10-3 and TRBJ2-7; possible D gene TRBD1, 5 bases. Germline CDR1 and CDR2: ENHRY and SYGVKD. The CDR3 length is 13 residues. Trimming removed 4 bases at V and 3 bases at J, with 10 bases between. The CDR3 loop is CAISAGQGYEQYF. The CDR3 DNA is TGTGCCATCAGTGCGGGTCAGGGCTACGAGCAGTACTTC.

CDR3 DNA: TGTGCCAGCAGCCAAGCTTTTGTGGGCACTGAAGCTTTCTTT. Protein product: CASSQAFVGTEAFF. The chain couples TRBV14 to TRBJ1-1; unclear D gene. Trimming shortened V by 1 base and J by 4 bases, and 10 bases separated the two germline ends. The CDR3 extends over 14 amino acids. Germline CDR1 and CDR2: SGHDN and FVKESK.

This clone appeared a few times. V usage is TRBV30 and J usage is TRBJ1-1; D is ambiguous. The ends were cut back, 4 bases at V and 5 bases at J, with 11 bases in the middle. Germline V gene sequence: CDR1 GTSNPN, CDR2 SVGIG (reference sequence). The CDR3 covers 12 residues. The CDR3 bases are TGTGCCTGGATAGGGAGGTGGACTGAAGCTTTCTTT. Translation: CAWIGRWTEAFF.

The chain recombines TRBV7-9 with TRBJ1-2; D is undetermined. The V gene's germline CDR1 is SEHNR and CDR2 FQNEAQ (reference sequence). V was cut by 5 bases and J by 7 bases, with 11 bases left in between. This CDR3 spans 12 amino acids. The CDR3 DNA follows: TGTGCCAGCAGCCTCCGAGCGTCTGGCTACACCTTC. It specifies CASSLRASGYTF.

V and J are TRBV7-2 and TRBJ2-3; possible D gene TRBD1, 5 bases. Trimming removed 3 bases at V and 0 bases at J, with 13 bases between. The germline V gene has CDR1 SGHTA and CDR2 FQGNSA. This CDR3 is 16 amino acids long. The CDR3 nucleotides are TGTGCCAGCAGCTTCCAATCAGGGTTAAGCACAGATACGCAGTATTTT. Its protein is CASSFQSGLSTDTQYF.

This clone was recorded at least ten times. The V and J genes are TRBV14 and TRBJ2-6; no reliable D call. Trimming pared 5 bases from V and 2 bases from J, leaving 16 bases between. Germline V gene lookup returns CDR1 SGHDN and CDR2 FVKESK. The CDR3 extends over 17 amino acids. CDR3 bases: TGTGCCAGCAGCTCGAGGCTTCAGTTACCTGGGGCCAACGTCCTGACTTTC. Protein product: CASSSRLQLPGANVLTF.

This CDR3 is CAISEGEHYEQYF. The CDR3 DNA reads TGTGCCATCAGTGAAGGGGAACACTACGAGCAGTACTTC. The chain carries TRBV10-3 and TRBJ2-7; D possibly corresponds to TRBD1 (5 bases). The V gene lost 3 bases and the J gene lost 3 bases, with 9 bases spanning the gap. Germline V lookup: CDR1 ENHRY, CDR2 SYGVKD. The CDR3 sequence is 13 residues long.

The V call is TRBV2, the J call TRBJ1-1, with D maybe TRBD1 (5 bases). The V gene lost 4 bases and the J gene lost 1 base, with 7 bases spanning the gap. Germline V gene data show CDR1 as SNHLY and CDR2 as FYNNEI. The CDR3 has 13 amino acids. For the CDR3, the DNA is TGTGCCAGCAGTGTACAGGCGAACACTGAAGCTTTCTTT. It encodes CASSVQANTEAFF.

The V call is TRBV29-1, the J call TRBJ2-2, with TRBD2 matching over 7 bases. Germline values: CDR1 SQVTM, CDR2 ANQGSEA. V lost 5 bases and J lost 5; bases outside the gene matches: 8. The CDR3 spans 14 residues. In DNA, the CDR3 is TGCAGCGTTTTCCCCCAGGGAGGGACCGGGGAGCTGTTTTTT. Translating it yields CSVFPQGGTGELFF.

The chain couples TRBV28 to TRBJ1-6, with 7 bases lining up with TRBD1. Germline V gene data show CDR1 as MDHEN and CDR2 as SYDVKM. V was clipped by 7 bases and J by 18 bases; unmatched bases: 9. CDR3 length: 11 residues. The CDR3 spells CASTYGGQNHF. The CDR3 nucleotides read TGTGCCAGCACCTATGGGGGACAGAACCACTTT.

V is TRBV27 and J is TRBJ1-1; D is perhaps TRBD1 (6 bases). The CDR3 is 13 residues long. Trimming removed 8 bases at V and 1 base at J, with 11 bases between. Germline V CDR1 and CDR2: MNHEY, SMNVEV (reference sequence). The CDR3: CASHKQGNTEAFF. In nucleotides, the CDR3 is TGTGCCAGCCATAAACAGGGGAACACTGAAGCTTTCTTT.

The chain joins TRBV30 to TRBJ2-5; D could derive from TRBD1 or TRBD2 (6 bases each). Germline-derived CDR1 and CDR2 are GTSNPN and SVGIG (reference sequence). The CDR3 consists of 14 residues. The V end was cut by 0 bases, the J end by 2 bases, with 10 bases between. CDR3 bases: TGTGCCTGGAGTGTGGGGGGCCTACAAGAGACCCAGTACTTC. This sequence encodes CAWSVGGLQETQYF.

The chain has TRBV10-3 and TRBJ2-7; 7 nucleotides align to TRBD1. Trimming took 11 bases from V and 5 from J; bases not matched to a gene: 6. The CDR3 runs 11 residues. Germline V CDR1 and CDR2: ENHRY, SYGVKD. CDR3 in amino acids: CAAGTGDEQYF. The DNA of the CDR3 is TGTGCCGCAGGAACAGGGGACGAGCAGTACTTC.

This clone was counted a few times. The J gene is TRBJ2-3, the V gene TRBV4-1, with 7 bases identical to TRBD1. V gave up 1 base and J gave up 6 bases; unmatched junction bases: 7. From germline, CDR1 is MGHRA and CDR2 YSYEKL. CDR3 length: 15 amino acids. The CDR3 DNA follows: TGCGCCAGCAGCCAAGGACAGGGATCGTTTGATACGCAGTATTTT. Translation: CASSQGQGSFDTQYF.

This clone was counted only a few times. The chain recombines TRBV30 with TRBJ2-1; TRBD2 agrees at 13 bases. Germline CDR1 is GTSNPN and CDR2 is SVGIG (reference sequence). Losses at the gene ends were 3 bases for V and 3 bases for J; bases not matched to a gene: 5. The CDR3 consists of 16 residues. The CDR3 DNA reads as TGTGCCTGGAGGACACTAGCGGGAGGGATCTACAATGAGCAGTTCTTC. The encoded protein is CAWRTLAGGIYNEQFF.

This clone was picked up a small number of times. V gene TRBV15 combines with J gene TRBJ2-1; the match to TRBD1 covers 9 bases. Germline loops: CDR1 LNHNV, CDR2 YYDKDF (reference sequence). The CDR3 covers 16 residues. The V and J ends lost 0 bases and 7 bases, in that order; junction bases with no gene match: 7. CDR3 sequence reads: CATSRDRTGVENEQFF. For the CDR3, the DNA is TGTGCCACCAGCAGAGATAGGACAGGGGTGGAAAATGAGCAGTTCTTC.

The table lists this clone with a few counts. The chain recombines TRBV2 with TRBJ2-5, with 11 bases aligning to TRBD2. J lost 1 base, V lost 7 bases, and 2 bases had no gene match. The CDR3 has 14 residues. Germline-derived CDR1 and CDR2 are SNHLY and FYNNEI. CDR3 region: CASTLAGGQETQYF. The CDR3, as DNA: TGTGCCAGCACCCTAGCGGGGGGCCAAGAGACCCAGTACTTC.

This rearrangement joins TRBV5-4 to TRBJ2-5; 9 nucleotides agree with TRBD2. The CDR3 runs 14 residues. With V trimmed by 5 bases and J by 4 bases, 6 bases remained unmatched. From germline, CDR1 is SGHNT and CDR2 YYREEE (reference sequence). As DNA, the CDR3 is TGTGCCAGCAGTTCGACTAGCGGCGGAGAGACCCAGTACTTC. It translates to CASSSTSGGETQYF.

This clone has only a few counts. The DNA for the CDR3 is TGTGCCAGCAGCCCGAAGTGGAGATTGGACAGATACAATGAGCAGTTCTTC. Translating gives CASSPKWRLDRYNEQFF. The V call is TRBV7-9, the J call TRBJ2-1, with a possible D match to TRBD1 (6 bases). Per the germline V gene, CDR1 is SEHNR and CDR2 is FQNEAQ (reference sequence). The CDR3 loop spans 17 amino acids. Trimming cost V 5 bases and J 4 bases, with 21 bases left between them.

This clone showed up just a few times. This sequence joins TRBV29-1 and TRBJ1-2, with a weak D call TRBD1 (6 bases). V lost 3 bases, J lost 8 bases, and 13 bases lay in between. The CDR3 is 12 amino acids. CDR1 and CDR2 from the germline V gene are SQVTM and ANQGSEA. CDR3 loop: CSVERGWGGYTF. The CDR3 bases are TGCAGCGTTGAGAGGGGGTGGGGAGGCTACACCTTC.